These 10 T cell receptor beta chains came from one sample sequenced in a study of blood T cell repertoires in COVID-19. Sequencing used immunoSEQ multiplex PCR; TCRdb keeps in-frame clones, though not all of them. The table has 40,000 to 55,000 clones, roughly 84% seen once. Sequencing was done on a sample of peripheral blood. The receptor source for this set is an older woman with acute or convalescent COVID-19.

As concerns this clone: The germline gene is not matched at one end of the junction; a read error may be the cause. The CDR3 nucleotides are TGTGCCAGCAGCTTGGGGGGCGGACGGCCTTACGGGCAGTACTTC. As protein: CASSLGGGRPYGQYF. The rearrangement joins TRBV5-8 to TRBJ2-7, with a tentative D call TRBD1 (5 bases). Germline V gene sequence: CDR1 SGHTS, CDR2 YDEGEE. This CDR3 comprises 15 residues. Variable domain in full (rest from reference TRBV5-8 and TRBJ2-7): EAGVTQSPTHLIKTRGQQATLRCSPISGHTSVYWYQQALGLGLQFLLWYDEGEERNRGNFPPRFSGRQFPNYSSELNVNALELEDSALYLCASSLGGGRPYGQYFGPGTRLTVT.

This clone was observed once. The genes are TRBV5-1 and TRBJ2-7; 7 bases align to TRBD1. Germline-derived CDR1 and CDR2 are SGHRS and YFSETQ. The CDR3 has 14 amino acids. The trim removed 2 bases at V and 3 bases at J, leaving 5 bases unmatched. CDR3 nucleotides: TGCGCCAGCAGCTTTGTGACAGGGAACTACGAGCAGTACTTC. It translates to CASSFVTGNYEQYF.

The chain is built from TRBV13 and TRBJ2-3, with TRBD2 matching 12 bases. Germline V lookup: CDR1 PRHDT, CDR2 FYEKMQ (reference sequence). This CDR3 is built from 16 residues. After removal of 4 bases from V and 4 bases from J, the junction contained 6 bases not matched to a gene. The DNA of the CDR3 is TGTGCCAGCAGCTCCTTGACTAGCGGGAGTCCAGATACGCAGTATTTT. Residues: CASSSLTSGSPDTQYF. The whole variable domain, remainder taken from reference TRBV13 and TRBJ2-3, is AAGVIQSPRHLIKEKRETATLKCYPIPRHDTVYWYQQGPGQDPQFLISFYEKMQSDKGSIPDRFSAQQFSDYHSELNMSSLELGDSALYFCASSSLTSGSPDTQYFGPGTRLTVL.

CDR3 region: CASSQRDRGNQPQHF. For the CDR3, the DNA is TGTGCCAGCAGCCAAAGGGACAGGGGCAATCAGCCCCAGCATTTT. V gene TRBV3-1 (or the pseudogene TRBV3-2) combines with J gene TRBJ1-5, with TRBD1 matching 9 bases. There are 15 residues in the CDR3. The V gene end was trimmed by 2 bases and the J gene end by 2 bases; junction bases not matched to a gene: 1. Germline loops: CDR1 LGHDT, CDR2 YNNKEL (reference sequence).

The chain links TRBV29-1 to TRBJ2-5, with 10 bases that match TRBD2. Germline CDR1 is SQVTM and CDR2 is ANQGSEA. This CDR3 region has 16 residues. V lost 4 bases and J lost 5; bases outside the gene matches: 13. The CDR3, as DNA: TGCAGCGTTGCAGGAACTAGCGGGGCCCGTGGGGAGACCCAGTACTTC. Amino acids: CSVAGTSGARGETQYF.

This clone was counted a few times. V is TRBV5-1 and J is TRBJ1-1, with a possible D match to TRBD1 (5 bases). Germline V gene data show CDR1 as SGHRS and CDR2 as YFSETQ. V lost 0 bases and J lost 4, with 10 bases in between. The CDR3 runs 14 residues. This CDR3 reads CASSLVPGGTEAFF. CDR3 coding DNA: TGCGCCAGCAGCTTGGTCCCGGGGGGCACTGAAGCTTTCTTT.

The genes are TRBV19 and TRBJ2-7; D remains unclear. Trimming removed 4 bases from V and 6 bases from J, with 16 bases in between. The CDR3 totals 14 residues. The germline V gene has CDR1 LNHDA and CDR2 SQIVND (reference sequence). CDR3 sequence: CASSTQRQTSEQYF. In DNA, the CDR3 is TGTGCCAGTAGTACCCAACGCCAAACAAGCGAGCAGTACTTC.

The chain recombines TRBV6-5 with TRBJ1-2, with TRBD1 as a possible D gene (5 bases). Deletions cut 9 bases from V and 1 base from J, with 18 bases between. Germline V gene data show CDR1 as MNHEY and CDR2 as SVGAGI. The CDR3 is 15 residues long. The CDR3 DNA is TGTGCCAGTAAACGGGCAGGGCCCTATAACTATGGCTACACCTTC. The encoded protein is CASKRAGPYNYGYTF.

The rearrangement uses TRBV9 and TRBJ2-7; 13 nucleotides line up with TRBD2. V dropped 3 bases and J dropped 7; count of bases not matched to a gene: 7. In germline, CDR1 is SGDLS, CDR2 YYNGEE. This CDR3 region has 15 residues. The CDR3, as DNA: TGTGCCAGCAGCGCGAATCCGGGACTAGCGGGAGAGCAGTACTTC. This translates into CASSANPGLAGEQYF.

V and J are TRBV6-5 and TRBJ2-7; D is unresolved. Looked up from germline, CDR1 is MNHEY and CDR2 is SVGAGI. CDR3 length: 14 amino acids. V lost 10 bases to trimming and J lost 2 bases, with 18 bases between them. CDR3 loop: CAILVKLLTYEQYF. CDR3 nucleotide sequence: TGTGCCATCCTTGTCAAGCTTCTGACCTACGAGCAGTACTTC.